The TCR beta chain under discussion was sequenced for a study of shared clonotypes between healthy human individuals. Clones were sequenced by immunoSEQ multiplex PCR, and TCRdb holds only the in-frame ones, with some missing. This table holds around 2.1 million clones, under 95% found once. The naive CD8 population came from CD45RO-negative cells selected for CCR7, without terminally differentiated effector memory CD45RA+ cells. Donors included only healthy HIV-negative adults lacking recent acute infections or vaccinations. Points from the study as a whole: Memory subsets generally showed lower estimated richness than naive subsets. Few donors limited the genetic and exposure-history diversity represented.

The CDR3 length is 13 residues. The V end was cut by 7 bases, the J end by 4 bases, with 11 bases between. CDR1 is SGHVS and CDR2 is FQNEAQ in the germline V gene. Concerning this clone itself: Its specificity is not known.

Sequenced: naive CD8+ T cells from PBMCs. V gene TRBV7-8 combines with J gene TRBJ2-1; tentative D call: TRBD2 (6 bases). The receptor's source is a man aged 18 to 30 in good health. Some clones in this sample may be carry-over from other donors' samples. CDR3 loop: CASIRAGYNEQFF. CDR3 coding DNA: TGTGCCAGCATCCGGGCGGGGTACAATGAGCAGTTCTTC.